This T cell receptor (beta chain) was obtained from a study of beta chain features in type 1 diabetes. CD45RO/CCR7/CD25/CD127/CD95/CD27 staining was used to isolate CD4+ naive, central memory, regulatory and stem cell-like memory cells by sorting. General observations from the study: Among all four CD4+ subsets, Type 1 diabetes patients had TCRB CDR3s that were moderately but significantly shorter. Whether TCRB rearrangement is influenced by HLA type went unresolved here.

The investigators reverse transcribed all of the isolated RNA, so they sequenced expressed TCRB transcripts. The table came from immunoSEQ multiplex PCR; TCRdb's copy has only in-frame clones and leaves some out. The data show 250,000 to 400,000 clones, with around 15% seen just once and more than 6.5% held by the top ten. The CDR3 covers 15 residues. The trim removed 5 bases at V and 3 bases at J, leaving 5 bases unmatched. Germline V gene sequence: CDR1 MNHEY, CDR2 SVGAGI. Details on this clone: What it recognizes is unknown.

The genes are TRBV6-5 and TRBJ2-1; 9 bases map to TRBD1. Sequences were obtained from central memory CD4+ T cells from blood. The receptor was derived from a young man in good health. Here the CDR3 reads CASSMGQGGYNEQFF. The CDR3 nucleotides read TGTGCCAGCAGTATGGGACAGGGCGGCTACAATGAGCAGTTCTTC.